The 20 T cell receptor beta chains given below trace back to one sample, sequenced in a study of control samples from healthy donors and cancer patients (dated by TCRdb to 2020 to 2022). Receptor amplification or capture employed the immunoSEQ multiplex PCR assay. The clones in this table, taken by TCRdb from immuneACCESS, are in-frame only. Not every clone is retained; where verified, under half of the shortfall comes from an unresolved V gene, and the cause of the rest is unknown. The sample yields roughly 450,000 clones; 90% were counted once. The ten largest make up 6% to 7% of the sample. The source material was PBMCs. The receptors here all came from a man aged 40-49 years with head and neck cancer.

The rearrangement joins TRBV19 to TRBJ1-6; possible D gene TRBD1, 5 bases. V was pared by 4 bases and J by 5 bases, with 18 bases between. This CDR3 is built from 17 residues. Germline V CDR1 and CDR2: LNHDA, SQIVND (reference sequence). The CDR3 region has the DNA TGTGCCAGTAGTACCCTATTCCGGGACTCAGATAATTCACCCCTCCACTTT. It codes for CASSTLFRDSDNSPLHF.

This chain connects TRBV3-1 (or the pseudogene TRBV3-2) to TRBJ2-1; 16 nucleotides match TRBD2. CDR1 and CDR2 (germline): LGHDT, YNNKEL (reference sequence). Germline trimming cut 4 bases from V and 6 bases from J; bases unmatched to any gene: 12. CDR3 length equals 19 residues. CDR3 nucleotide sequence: TGTGCCAGCAGCCCCGTATCGGGACTAGCGGGAGGGCCCGCCAATGAGCAGTTCTTC. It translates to CASSPVSGLAGGPANEQFF.

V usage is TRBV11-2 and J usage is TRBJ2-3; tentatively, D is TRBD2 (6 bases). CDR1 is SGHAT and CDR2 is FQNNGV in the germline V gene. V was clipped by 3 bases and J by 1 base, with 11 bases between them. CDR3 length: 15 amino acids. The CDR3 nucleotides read TGTGCCAGCAGCTTCCGGGGGACGGGCACAGATACGCAGTATTTT. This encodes CASSFRGTGTDTQYF. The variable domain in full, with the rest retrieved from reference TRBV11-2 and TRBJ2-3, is EAGVAQSPRYKIIEKRQSVAFWCNPISGHATLYWYQQILGQGPKLLIQFQNNGVVDDSQLPKDRFSAERLKGVDSTLKIQPAKLEDSAVYLCASSFRGTGTDTQYFGPGTRLTVL.

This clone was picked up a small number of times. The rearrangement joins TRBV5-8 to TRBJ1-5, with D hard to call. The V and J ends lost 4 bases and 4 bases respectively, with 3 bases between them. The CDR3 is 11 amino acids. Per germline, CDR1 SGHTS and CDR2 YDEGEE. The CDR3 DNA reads TGTGCCAGCAGCGCGAATCAGCCCCAGCATTTT. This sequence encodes CASSANQPQHF. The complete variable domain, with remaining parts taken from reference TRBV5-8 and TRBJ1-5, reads EAGVTQSPTHLIKTRGQQATLRCSPISGHTSVYWYQQALGLGLQFLLWYDEGEERNRGNFPPRFSGRQFPNYSSELNVNALELEDSALYLCASSANQPQHFGDGTRLSIL.

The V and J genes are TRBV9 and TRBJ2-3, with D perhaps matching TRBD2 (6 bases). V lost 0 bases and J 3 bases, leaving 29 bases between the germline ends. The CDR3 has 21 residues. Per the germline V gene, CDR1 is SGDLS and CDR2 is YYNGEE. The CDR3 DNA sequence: TGTGCCAGCAGCGTAGTCAATGATAACACTCCAGGGAGGCTGGGTACAGATACGCAGTATTTT. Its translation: CASSVVNDNTPGRLGTDTQYF.

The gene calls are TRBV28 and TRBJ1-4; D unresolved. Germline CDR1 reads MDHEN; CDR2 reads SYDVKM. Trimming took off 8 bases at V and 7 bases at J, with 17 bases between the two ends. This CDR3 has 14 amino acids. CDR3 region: CASSTASEGEKLFF. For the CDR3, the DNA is TGTGCCAGCTCAACCGCCAGCGAGGGTGAAAAACTGTTTTTT.

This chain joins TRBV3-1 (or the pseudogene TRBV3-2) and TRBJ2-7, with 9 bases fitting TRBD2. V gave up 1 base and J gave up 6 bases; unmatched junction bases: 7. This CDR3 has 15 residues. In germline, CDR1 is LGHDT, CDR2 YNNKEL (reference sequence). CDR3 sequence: CASSQVAGAVGEQYF. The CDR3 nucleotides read TGTGCCAGCAGCCAAGTAGCGGGGGCGGTCGGCGAGCAGTACTTC.

This CDR3 is CASDHSPRPANTEAFF. The CDR3 coding sequence is TGTGCCAGTGACCACTCCCCCCGGCCAGCGAACACTGAAGCTTTCTTT. This sequence joins TRBV27 and TRBJ1-1; D gene uncertain. The CDR3 is made up of 16 amino acids. Germline CDR1 MNHEY, CDR2 SMNVEV (reference sequence). Trimming stripped 9 bases from V and 1 base from J, with 21 bases between.

For the CDR3, the DNA is TGTGCCAGCAGTTACTCTATTGGCAATCAGCCCCAGCATTTT. This sequence encodes CASSYSIGNQPQHF. The rearrangement uses TRBV6-6 and TRBJ1-5; no clear D gene. Germline V gene sequence: CDR1 MNHNY, CDR2 SVGAGI (reference sequence). V lost 0 bases, J lost 2 bases, and 5 bases lay in between. This CDR3 has 14 residues.

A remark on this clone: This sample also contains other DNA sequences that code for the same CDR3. The DNA of the CDR3 is TGTGCCAGCAGTTTATTAGGCCCGAGCTCCTACGAGCAGTACTTC. As protein: CASSLLGPSSYEQYF. The V and J genes are TRBV7-2 and TRBJ2-7; no reliable D call. The ends were cut back, 6 bases at V and 0 bases at J, with 15 bases in the middle. Germline CDR1 SGHTA, CDR2 FQGNSA. This CDR3 is 15 amino acids long.

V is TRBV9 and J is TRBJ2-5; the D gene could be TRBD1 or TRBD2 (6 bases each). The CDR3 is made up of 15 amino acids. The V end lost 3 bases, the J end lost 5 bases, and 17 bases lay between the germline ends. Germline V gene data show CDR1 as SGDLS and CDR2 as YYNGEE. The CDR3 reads CASSEAGEELETQYF. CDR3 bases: TGTGCCAGCAGCGAGGCAGGGGAGGAACTGGAGACCCAGTACTTC.

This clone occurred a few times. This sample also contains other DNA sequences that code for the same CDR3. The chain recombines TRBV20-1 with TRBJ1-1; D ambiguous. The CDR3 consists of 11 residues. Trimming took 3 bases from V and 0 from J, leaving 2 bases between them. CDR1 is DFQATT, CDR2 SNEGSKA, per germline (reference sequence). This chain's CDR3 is CSARMNTEAFF. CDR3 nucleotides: TGCAGTGCTAGGATGAACACTGAAGCTTTCTTT.

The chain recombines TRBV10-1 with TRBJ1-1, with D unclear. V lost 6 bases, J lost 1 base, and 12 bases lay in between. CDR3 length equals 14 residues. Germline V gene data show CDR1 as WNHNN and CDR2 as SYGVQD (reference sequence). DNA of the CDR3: TGCGCCAGCAGGCCTGCTGGGGAGAACACTGAAGCTTTCTTT. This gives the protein CASRPAGENTEAFF.

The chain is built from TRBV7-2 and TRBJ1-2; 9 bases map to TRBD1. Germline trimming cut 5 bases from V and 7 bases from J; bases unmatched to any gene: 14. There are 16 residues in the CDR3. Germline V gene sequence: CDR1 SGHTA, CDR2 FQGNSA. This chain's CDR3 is CASSPSGQGKARGYTF. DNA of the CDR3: TGTGCCAGCAGCCCGTCGGGACAGGGAAAAGCGCGTGGCTACACCTTC. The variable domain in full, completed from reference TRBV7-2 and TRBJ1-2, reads GAGVSQSPSNKVTEKGKDVELRCDPISGHTALYWYRQSLGQGLEFLIYFQGNSAPDKSGLPSDRFSAERTGGSVSTLTIQRTQQEDSAVYLCASSPSGQGKARGYTFGSGTRLTVV.

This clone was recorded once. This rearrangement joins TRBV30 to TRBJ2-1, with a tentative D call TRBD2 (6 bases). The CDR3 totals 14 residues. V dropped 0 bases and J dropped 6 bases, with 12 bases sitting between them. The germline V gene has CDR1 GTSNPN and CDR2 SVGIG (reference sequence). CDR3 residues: CAWSVGGALNEQFF. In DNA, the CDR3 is TGTGCCTGGAGTGTCGGCGGGGCCCTCAATGAGCAGTTCTTC.

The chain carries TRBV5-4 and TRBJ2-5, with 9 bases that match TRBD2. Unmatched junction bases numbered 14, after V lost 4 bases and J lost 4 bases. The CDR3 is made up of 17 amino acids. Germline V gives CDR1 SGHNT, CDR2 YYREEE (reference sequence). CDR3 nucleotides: TGTGCCAGCAGCCCTGGGGGTGCGGGAGGGCTTGCAGAGACCCAGTACTTC. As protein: CASSPGGAGGLAETQYF.

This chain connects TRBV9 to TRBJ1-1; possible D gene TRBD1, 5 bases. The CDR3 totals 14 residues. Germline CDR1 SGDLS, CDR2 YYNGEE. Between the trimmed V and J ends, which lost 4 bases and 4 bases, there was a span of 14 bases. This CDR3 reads CASSTRAGATEAFF. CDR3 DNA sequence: TGTGCCAGCAGCACCCGGGCCGGGGCCACTGAAGCTTTCTTT.

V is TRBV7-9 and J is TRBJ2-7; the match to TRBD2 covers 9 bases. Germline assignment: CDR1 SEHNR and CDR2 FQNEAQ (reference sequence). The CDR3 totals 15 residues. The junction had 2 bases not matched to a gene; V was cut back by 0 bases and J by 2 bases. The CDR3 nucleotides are TGTGCCAGCAGCTTAGCGGGCGGGGGGGCCTACGAGCAGTACTTC. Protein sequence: CASSLAGGGAYEQYF.

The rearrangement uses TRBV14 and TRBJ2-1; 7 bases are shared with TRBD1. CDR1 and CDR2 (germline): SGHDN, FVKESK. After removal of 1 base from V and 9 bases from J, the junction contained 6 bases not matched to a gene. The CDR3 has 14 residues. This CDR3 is CASSQGQGGREQFF. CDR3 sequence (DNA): TGTGCCAGCAGCCAAGGACAGGGTGGTCGTGAGCAGTTCTTC.

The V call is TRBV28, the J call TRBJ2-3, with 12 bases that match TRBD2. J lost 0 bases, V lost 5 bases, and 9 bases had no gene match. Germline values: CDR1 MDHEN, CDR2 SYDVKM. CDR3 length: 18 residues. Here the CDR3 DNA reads TGTGCCAGCAGTGCCTTACTAGCGGGAGGCCGTAGCACAGATACGCAGTATTTT. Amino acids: CASSALLAGGRSTDTQYF.